This record looks at one TCR beta chain sequence and its context. These data originate in a study of PD-1 blockade in classical Hodgkin lymphoma. Whole-study context: Once every 2 weeks, patients received intravenous nivolumab at 3 mg/kg.

Every patient relapsed after autologous stem cell transplantation, and brentuximab vedotin exposure varied. The protocol was immunoSEQ multiplex PCR, while the TCRdb copy is restricted to in-frame clones and leaves out a portion. Altogether about 150,000 clones are present, 78% being singletons, with the ten largest covering roughly 9.2%. The sample here was peripheral blood mononuclear cells (PBMCs), taken before the second cycle of nivolumab. The receptor comes from a human donor with classical Hodgkin lymphoma.

CDR3 sequence: CASSQYASTDTQYF. The CDR3 DNA reads as TGTGCCAGCAGTCAGTACGCTAGCACAGATACGCAGTATTTT. The gene calls are TRBV7-9 and TRBJ2-3, with D uncertain. There are 14 residues in the CDR3. V lost 6 bases, J lost 0 bases, and 10 bases lay in between. The V gene's germline CDR1 is SEHNR and CDR2 FQNEAQ (reference sequence).